This TCR beta chain was sequenced in a study of blood T cell repertoires in COVID-19. Clones were sequenced by immunoSEQ multiplex PCR, and TCRdb holds only the in-frame ones, with some missing. The table records fewer than 200,000 clones, 65% to 80% of them present only once. Germline values: CDR1 MGHRA, CDR2 YSYEKL. Trimming pared 4 bases from V and 0 bases from J, leaving 9 bases between. The CDR3 is made up of 14 amino acids. Sequenced: peripheral blood. V gene TRBV4-1 combines with J gene TRBJ1-2; no clear D. This receptor was obtained from a man aged 55 to 70 with acute or convalescent COVID-19. The CDR3 nucleotides are TGCGCCAGCAGCCCCTCCTTAACTAACTATGGCTACACCTTC. Translation: CASSPSLTNYGYTF.